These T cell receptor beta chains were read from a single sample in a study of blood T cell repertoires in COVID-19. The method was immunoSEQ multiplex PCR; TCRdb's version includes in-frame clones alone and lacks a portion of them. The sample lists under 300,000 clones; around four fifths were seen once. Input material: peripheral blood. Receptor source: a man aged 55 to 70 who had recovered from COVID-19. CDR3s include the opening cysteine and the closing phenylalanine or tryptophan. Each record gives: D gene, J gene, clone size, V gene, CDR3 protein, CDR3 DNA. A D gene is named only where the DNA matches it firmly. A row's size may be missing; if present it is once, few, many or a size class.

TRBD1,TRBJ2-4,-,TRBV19,CASSRVGQGSKNIQYF,TGTGCCAGTAGTAGGGTGGGACAGGGATCCAAAAACATTCAGTACTTC
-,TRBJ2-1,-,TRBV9,CASSSRLGSRGNEQFF,TGTGCCAGCAGCTCCCGATTGGGATCGCGGGGCAATGAGCAGTTCTTC
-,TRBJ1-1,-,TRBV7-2,CASSQLQGRMNTEAFF,TGTGCCAGCAGCCAGCTACAGGGAAGGATGAACACTGAAGCTTTCTTT
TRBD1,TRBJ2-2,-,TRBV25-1,CASSVGDRATGELFF,TGTGCCAGCAGTGTAGGAGACAGGGCGACCGGGGAGCTGTTTTTT
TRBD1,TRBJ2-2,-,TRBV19,CASSQQGDTGELFF,TGTGCCAGTAGCCAACAGGGGGACACCGGGGAGCTGTTTTTT
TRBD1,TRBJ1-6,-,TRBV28,CASGQGRGNSPLHF,TGTGCCAGCGGACAGGGCAGGGGGAATTCACCCCTCCACTTT
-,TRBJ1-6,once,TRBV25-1,CASSEGGAIYNSPLHF,TGTGCCAGCAGTGAAGGTGGGGCAATTTATAATTCACCCCTCCACTTT
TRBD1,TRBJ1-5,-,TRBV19,CASSIDGGQGGQPQHF,TGTGCCAGTAGTATAGATGGCGGACAGGGGGGCCAGCCCCAGCATTTT
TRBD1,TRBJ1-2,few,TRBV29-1,CSVIAGGASGYTF,TGCAGCGTCATAGCAGGGGGAGCATCCGGCTACACCTTC
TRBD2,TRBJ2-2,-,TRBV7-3,CASSPWTSGNTGELFF,TGTGCCAGCAGCCCCTGGACTAGCGGTAACACCGGGGAGCTGTTTTTT
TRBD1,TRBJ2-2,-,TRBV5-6,CASSRDRRNGELFF,TGTGCCAGCAGCCGGGACAGGCGGAACGGGGAGCTGTTTTTT
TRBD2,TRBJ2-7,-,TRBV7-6,CASSTLAGGYEQYF,TGTGCCAGCAGCACCCTAGCGGGGGGGTACGAGCAGTACTTC
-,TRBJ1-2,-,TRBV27,CASSLIRGSYGYTF,TGTGCCAGCAGTTTAATTAGGGGCTCCTATGGCTACACCTTC
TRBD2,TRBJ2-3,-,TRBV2,CASRASGGAPNTDTQYF,TGTGCCAGCAGGGCTAGCGGGGGGGCCCCAAACACAGATACGCAGTATTTT
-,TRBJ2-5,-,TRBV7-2,CASSFQPGDQYF,TGTGCCAGCAGCTTTCAGCCAGGGGACCAGTACTTC
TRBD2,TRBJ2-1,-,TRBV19,CASKAPGGEQFF,TGTGCCAGTAAGGCCCCGGGGGGTGAGCAGTTCTTC
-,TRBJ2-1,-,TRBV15,CATSPQDTYNEQFF,TGTGCCACCAGCCCCCAGGACACCTACAATGAGCAGTTCTTC
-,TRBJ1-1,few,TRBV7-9,CASSLDRVNTEAFF,TGTGCCAGCAGCTTAGACAGGGTTAACACTGAAGCTTTCTTT
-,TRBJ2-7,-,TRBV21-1,CASPGGPEYEQYF,TGTGCCAGCCCCGGGGGGCCCGAATACGAGCAGTACTTC